The 8 T cell receptor beta chains below were found in one sample sequenced in a study of control samples from healthy donors and cancer patients. The protocol was immunoSEQ multiplex PCR, while the TCRdb copy is restricted to in-frame clones and leaves out a portion. Here the sample spans under 150,000 clones, around 89% being singletons. The specimen was blood. These receptors were collected from an older woman in good health.

The chain links TRBV7-9 to TRBJ1-2, with D unresolved. V shed 4 bases and J shed 4 bases, with 13 bases lying between them. The CDR3 has 14 residues. The germline V gene encodes CDR1 SEHNR and CDR2 FQNEAQ (reference sequence). The CDR3 nucleotides read TGTGCCAGCAGCTCCGCGCCAGGCGGCTATGGCTACACCTTC. This codes for CASSSAPGGYGYTF.

This clone was seen a single time. The V call is TRBV5-1, the J call TRBJ1-1, with D uncertain. The CDR3 length is 13 residues. In germline, CDR1 is SGHRS, CDR2 YFSETQ. Trimming removed 3 bases from V and 3 bases from J, with 9 bases in between. CDR3 DNA: TGCGCCAGCAGCTCCCTCGGGGACACTGAAGCTTTCTTT. Translation gives CASSSLGDTEAFF.

The rearrangement uses TRBV5-5 and TRBJ2-1, with TRBD1 as a possible D gene (5 bases). Germline CDR1 is SGHKS and CDR2 is YYEKEE (reference sequence). The CDR3 loop spans 14 amino acids. Trimming cost V 2 bases and J 7 bases, with 13 bases left between them. The CDR3 spells CASSLEDRQNEQFF. The CDR3 nucleotides are TGTGCCAGCAGCTTAGAAGACAGACAAAATGAGCAGTTCTTC.

A word on this clone: Other DNA sequences in this specimen translate into the identical CDR3. The genes are TRBV12-3 or TRBV12-4 and TRBJ1-5, with a weak D call TRBD1 (5 bases). V was trimmed by 1 base and J by 6 bases, leaving 7 bases between them. The CDR3 has 13 amino acids. CDR3 DNA: TGTGCCAGCAGTTTAGTGAGGGGTCAGCCCCAGCATTTT. Its translation: CASSLVRGQPQHF.

This sequence joins TRBV18 and TRBJ1-1, with a possible D match to TRBD1 (5 bases). The germline V gene has CDR1 KGHSH and CDR2 LQKENI. Deletions cut 3 bases from V and 0 bases from J, with 8 bases between. The CDR3 extends over 14 amino acids. CDR3 sequence reads: CASSPAGLNTEAFF. In DNA form, the CDR3 reads TGTGCCAGCTCACCGGCGGGACTGAACACTGAAGCTTTCTTT.

This clone has only a few counts. This chain uses TRBV11-2 with TRBJ2-2; 9 bases line up with TRBD2. CDR3 length: 15 amino acids. The germline V gene encodes CDR1 SGHAT and CDR2 FQNNGV. Trimming cost V 5 bases and J 6 bases; bases outside gene matches: 7. The CDR3 coding sequence is TGTGCCAGCAGCCCGCGCGGGACTAGCCCCGGGGAGCTGTTTTTT. Amino acids: CASSPRGTSPGELFF. Supplemented by reference TRBV11-2 and TRBJ2-2, the full variable domain reads EAGVAQSPRYKIIEKRQSVAFWCNPISGHATLYWYQQILGQGPKLLIQFQNNGVVDDSQLPKDRFSAERLKGVDSTLKIQPAKLEDSAVYLCASSPRGTSPGELFFGEGSRLTVL.

The chain joins TRBV11-2 to TRBJ2-2; D gene ambiguous. CDR1 is SGHAT, CDR2 FQNNGV, per germline. This CDR3 region has 13 residues. V dropped 3 bases and J dropped 4 bases, with 6 bases sitting between them. In nucleotides, the CDR3 is TGTGCCAGCAGCTTTGTGGTCACCGGGGAGCTGTTTTTT. Translating it yields CASSFVVTGELFF. The variable domain in full, with the rest retrieved from reference TRBV11-2 and TRBJ2-2, is EAGVAQSPRYKIIEKRQSVAFWCNPISGHATLYWYQQILGQGPKLLIQFQNNGVVDDSQLPKDRFSAERLKGVDSTLKIQPAKLEDSAVYLCASSFVVTGELFFGEGSRLTVL.

This chain uses TRBV3-1 (or the pseudogene TRBV3-2) with TRBJ1-2; 8 positions match TRBD1. J gave up 8 bases and V 4 bases, and 12 bases lay outside the gene matches. The germline V gene encodes CDR1 LGHDT and CDR2 YNNKEL (reference sequence). The CDR3 loop spans 15 amino acids. CDR3 sequence reads: CASSPPRTGTLGYTF. The CDR3 DNA reads TGTGCCAGCAGCCCGCCTCGGACAGGGACCTTAGGCTACACCTTC.